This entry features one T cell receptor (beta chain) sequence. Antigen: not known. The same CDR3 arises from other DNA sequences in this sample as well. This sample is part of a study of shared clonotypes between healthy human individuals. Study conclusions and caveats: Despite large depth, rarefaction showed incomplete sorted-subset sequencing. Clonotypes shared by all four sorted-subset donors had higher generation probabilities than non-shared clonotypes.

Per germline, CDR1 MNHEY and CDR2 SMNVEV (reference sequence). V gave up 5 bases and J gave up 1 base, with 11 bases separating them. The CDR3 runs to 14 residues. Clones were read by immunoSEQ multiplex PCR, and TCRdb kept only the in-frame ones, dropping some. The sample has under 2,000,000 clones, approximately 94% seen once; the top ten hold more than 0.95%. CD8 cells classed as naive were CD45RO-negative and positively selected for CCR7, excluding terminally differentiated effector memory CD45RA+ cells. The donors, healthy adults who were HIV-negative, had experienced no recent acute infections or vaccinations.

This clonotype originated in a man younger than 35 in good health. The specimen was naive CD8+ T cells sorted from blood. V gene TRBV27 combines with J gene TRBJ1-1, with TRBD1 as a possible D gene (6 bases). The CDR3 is CASSLARGNTEAFF. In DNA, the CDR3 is TGTGCCAGCAGTCTCGCCAGGGGGAACACTGAAGCTTTCTTT.